A selection of T cell receptor beta chains follows, all from one sample in a study of cytomegalovirus exposure and HLA in healthy donors. Generated by immunoSEQ multiplex PCR, the TCRdb table keeps only in-frame clones and is missing some. The sample carries about 160,000 clones, 60% to 85% recorded once. Sequenced input: PBMCs. All receptors derive from a man in his forties or fifties in good health and CMV-seropositive. CDR3s include the opening cysteine and the closing phenylalanine or tryptophan. D genes are given only for firm matches. The listing skips clone size in some rows; elsewhere it reads once, few, many or a size class.

J gene,V gene,clone size,D gene,CDR3 protein,CDR3 DNA
TRBJ1-2,TRBV4-3,.,.,CASSTPSRYGYTF,TGCGCCAGCAGCACCCCTAGTCGGTATGGCTACACCTTC
TRBJ1-2,TRBV6-1,.,.,CASSESPRLDGYTF,TGTGCCAGCAGTGAATCCCCGAGGCTGGATGGCTACACCTTC
TRBJ1-1,TRBV30,.,.,CAVGGGLTEAFF,TGTGCCGTCGGGGGGGGGCTCACTGAAGCTTTCTTT
TRBJ2-3,TRBV5-1,.,.,CARKRHTQYF,TGCGCCAGAAAGAGGCATACGCAGTATTTT
TRBJ2-1,TRBV4-2,.,.,CASSERGEQFF,TGTGCCAGCAGCGAGCGCGGTGAGCAGTTCTTC
TRBJ2-2,TRBV7-9,.,.,CASKEGSGELFF,TGTGCCAGCAAGGAGGGGTCGGGGGAGCTGTTTTTT
TRBJ2-1,TRBV5-1,.,.,CASSLVAGGNDEQFF,TGCGCCAGCAGCTTGGTCGCAGGGGGGAACGATGAGCAGTTCTTC
TRBJ1-2,TRBV6-1,few,TRBD1,CASSPTGPTYGYTF,TGTGCCAGCAGTCCGACAGGGCCTACATATGGCTACACCTTC
TRBJ2-4,TRBV7-9,once,.,CASSPTTAPGDIQYF,TGTGCCAGCAGCCCTACAACGGCCCCCGGAGACATTCAGTACTTC
TRBJ2-7,TRBV7-2,.,TRBD2,CASSPGRAGGPYEQYF,TGTGCCAGCAGCCCGGGGAGAGCGGGAGGCCCCTACGAGCAGTACTTC
TRBJ1-3,TRBV6-1,.,.,CASSEASGITAYF,TGTGCCAGCAGTGAAGCCTCCGGGATAACGGCCTATTTT
TRBJ2-1,TRBV7-9,.,.,CSSSPPWGRDQGFNEQFF,TGTTCCAGCAGCCCACCATGGGGCCGGGATCAGGGGTTCAATGAGCAGTTCTTC
TRBJ2-3,TRBV10-3,.,.,CAISEFLAGTDTQYF,TGTGCCATCAGTGAATTTTTAGCGGGCACAGATACGCAGTATTTT
TRBJ1-2,TRBV29-1,.,TRBD1,CSVTDRVNYGYTF,TGCAGCGTTACCGACAGGGTCAACTATGGCTACACCTTC
TRBJ1-1,TRBV4-1,.,.,CASSQDPTGILGGAFF,TGCGCCAGCAGCCAAGACCCGACGGGGATCCTGGGGGGAGCTTTCTTT
TRBJ1-1,TRBV6-1,.,.,CASSRNGGDTEAFF,TGTGCCAGCAGCCGAAACGGGGGGGACACTGAAGCTTTCTTT
TRBJ1-5,TRBV4-1,.,TRBD1,CASSHGQGIGNQPQHF,TGCGCCAGCAGCCATGGACAGGGGATTGGGAATCAGCCCCAGCATTTT
TRBJ2-1,TRBV9,.,.,CASSVGAGAYTEQFF,TGTGCCAGCAGCGTAGGGGCAGGGGCATATACTGAGCAGTTCTTC
TRBJ2-2,TRBV4-3,.,TRBD1,CASSSGTGATGELFF,TGCGCCAGCAGTTCCGGGACAGGGGCCACCGGGGAGCTGTTTTTT
TRBJ2-2,TRBV29-1,.,TRBD2,CSVAVWVAGAGELFF,TGCAGCGTGGCCGTTTGGGTAGCGGGAGCTGGGGAGCTGTTTTTT
TRBJ2-5,TRBV5-4,.,TRBD1,CASSARQGAGETQYF,TGTGCCAGCAGCGCAAGACAGGGGGCGGGGGAGACCCAGTACTTC
TRBJ2-1,TRBV7-7,.,TRBD2,CASSPGLADNNEQFF,TGTGCCAGCAGCCCGGGACTAGCAGACAACAATGAGCAGTTCTTC
TRBJ1-1,TRBV5-1,.,.,CASSPGGAREGYTEAFF,TGCGCCAGCAGCCCCGGGGGGGCCCGGGAGGGGTACACTGAAGCTTTCTTT
TRBJ1-5,TRBV29-1,.,.,CSVGGAVNQPQHF,TGCAGCGTAGGGGGGGCCGTAAATCAGCCCCAGCATTTT
TRBJ1-4,TRBV4-2,.,TRBD1,CASSQGDRDNEKLFF,TGTGCCAGCAGCCAGGGGGACAGGGATAATGAAAAACTGTTTTTT
TRBJ2-5,TRBV10-3,.,.,CAISKAGQNHFNEETQYF,TGTGCCATCAGTAAGGCGGGACAGAACCATTTTAACGAAGAGACCCAGTACTTC
TRBJ1-2,TRBV6-1,once,.,CATLEGGGYTF,TGTGCCACCCTGGAGGGTGGCGGCTACACCTTC
TRBJ2-5,TRBV11-2,few,.,CASSVEPSGTQYF,TGTGCCAGCAGCGTCGAACCCAGTGGGACCCAGTACTTC
TRBJ2-7,TRBV29-1,few,.,CSARRSSYEQYF,TGCAGCGCGAGAAGGAGCTCCTACGAGCAGTACTTC
TRBJ1-1,TRBV9,.,.,CASSATIMNTEAFF,TGTGCCAGCAGCGCTACGATAATGAACACTGAAGCTTTCTTT
TRBJ1-2,TRBV28,once,.,CASGYPREGGYTF,TGTGCCAGCGGCTACCCCAGGGAGGGTGGCTACACCTTC
TRBJ1-2,TRBV7-9,.,.,CASSSREGIPYGYTF,TGTGCCAGCAGCTCCAGGGAGGGGATTCCTTATGGCTACACCTTC
TRBJ1-1,TRBV4-1,.,.,CASSQDRWQGYTEAFF,TGCGCCAGCAGCCAAGACAGATGGCAGGGGTACACTGAAGCTTTCTTT
TRBJ2-1,TRBV6-6,.,.,CASSYPLANEQFF,TGTGCCAGCAGTTACCCCCTAGCGAATGAGCAGTTCTTC
TRBJ2-7,TRBV7-2,once,TRBD1,CASSQGAGEQYF,TGTGCCAGCAGCCAGGGGGCGGGTGAGCAGTACTTC
TRBJ2-5,TRBV7-2,.,TRBD1,CASSWDRTPTQYF,TGTGCCAGCAGCTGGGACAGAACACCAACCCAGTACTTC
TRBJ2-1,TRBV5-1,.,.,CASRGSVNEQFF,TGCGCCAGCAGGGGTAGCGTCAATGAGCAGTTCTTC
TRBJ2-1,TRBV7-8,.,.,CASSFSYFGEQFF,TGTGCCAGCAGCTTTTCCTATTTCGGTGAGCAGTTCTTC
TRBJ2-5,TRBV6-5,.,TRBD2,CASSRLLARETQYF,TGTGCCAGCAGCCGTTTACTAGCGCGGGAGACCCAGTACTTC
TRBJ2-7,TRBV4-2,.,TRBD2,CASSQFAAGGGEQYF,TGTGCCAGCAGCCAGTTTGCAGCGGGAGGAGGTGAGCAGTACTTC
TRBJ1-5,TRBV5-8,.,TRBD1,CASSLVTGVINQPQHF,TGTGCCAGCAGCTTGGTGACAGGGGTTATCAATCAGCCCCAGCATTTT
TRBJ2-3,TRBV7-3,.,.,CASSSPGDTQYF,TGTGCCAGCAGCTCGCCCGGAGATACGCAGTATTTT
TRBJ1-3,TRBV18,few,TRBD1,CASSPDRGARNTIYF,TGTGCCAGCTCACCGGACAGGGGCGCCAGAAACACCATATATTTT
TRBJ2-1,TRBV19,.,TRBD1,CASSAGQGANEQFF,TGTGCCAGTAGTGCGGGACAGGGGGCGAATGAGCAGTTCTTC
TRBJ1-2,TRBV7-2,.,.,CASSLGAYGYTF,TGTGCCAGCAGCTTAGGGGCCTATGGCTACACCTTC
TRBJ2-6,TRBV6-6,.,.,CASTVTGSGANVLTF,TGTGCCAGCACCGTTACGGGCTCTGGGGCCAACGTCCTGACTTTC
TRBJ2-1,TRBV7-6,.,.,CASSLGGDEQFF,TGTGCCAGCAGCTTAGGGGGGGATGAGCAGTTCTTC
TRBJ1-5,TRBV7-9,.,.,CASSLGGYSNQPQHF,TGTGCCAGCAGCTTAGGGGGCTACAGCAATCAGCCCCAGCATTTT
TRBJ1-3,TRBV7-9,.,.,CSSSPGQYHSGNTIYF,TGTTCCAGCAGCCCTGGACAGTACCACTCTGGAAACACCATATATTTT
TRBJ2-1,TRBV5-4,.,.,CASSFLTGDANEQFF,TGTGCCAGCAGCTTTTTGACGGGGGACGCCAATGAGCAGTTCTTC
TRBJ2-5,TRBV19,.,.,CASSIPGKGETQYF,TGTGCCAGTAGTATACCCGGGAAAGGAGAGACCCAGTACTTC
TRBJ2-7,TRBV6-1,once,.,CASSEGLARPYEQYF,TGTGCCAGCAGTGAAGGCCTAGCGAGGCCCTACGAGCAGTACTTC
TRBJ1-2,TRBV14,.,.,CASSQERLVGYTF,TGTGCCAGCAGCCAAGAAAGACTCGTCGGCTACACCTTC